The present T cell receptor (beta chain) was sequenced within a study of control samples from healthy donors and cancer patients. Libraries were prepared by immunoSEQ multiplex PCR; TCRdb keeps only in-frame clonotypes and omits some of them. The sample comprises some 120,000 clones, roughly 90% of which are singletons, and 30% to 50% rests with the top ten. This clone is a singleton in its sample. This CDR3 is 16 amino acids long. Trimming took 5 bases from V and 2 from J, leaving 18 bases between them. In germline, CDR1 is SGHNT, CDR2 YENEEA. This sequence joins TRBV11-3 and TRBJ2-5, with a possible D match to TRBD2 (6 bases). The origin of this receptor is a man aged 50-59 years in good health. The sequenced material came from blood. The CDR3 here is CASSPGVAVYQETQYF. CDR3 nucleotide sequence: TGTGCCAGCAGCCCCGGGGTAGCGGTATATCAAGAGACCCAGTACTTC. Drawing the rest from reference TRBV11-3 and TRBJ2-5, the complete variable domain is EAGVVQSPRYKIIEKKQPVAFWCNPISGHNTLYWYLQNLGQGPELLIRYENEEAVDDSQLPKDRFSAERLKGVDSTLKIQPAELGDSAVYLCASSPGVAVYQETQYFGPGTRLLVL.